These T cell receptor beta chains were read from a single sample in a study of T cell changes during pregnancy in multiple sclerosis. Repertoires were generated with immunoSEQ multiplex PCR, while TCRdb's copy carries only in-frame clones and drops some. The sample lists more than 55,000 clones, roughly 91% occurring once. This specimen consisted of peripheral blood, obtained after pregnancy. The receptors stem from a female donor in good health, enrolled as a control in a pregnancy study. Both conserved end residues are part of each CDR3. D genes are given only for firm matches. A row's size may be missing; if present it is once, few, many or a size class.

v_gene: TRBV5-1; d_gene: NA; abundance: NA; j_gene: TRBJ2-2; CDR3nt: TGCGCCAGCAGCTTGGCCCAGAACACCGGGGAGCTGTTTTTT; CDR3aa: CASSLAQNTGELFF
v_gene: TRBV14; d_gene: NA; abundance: NA; j_gene: TRBJ2-1; CDR3nt: TGTGCCAGCAGCCAAGAGGTCGTCGGGTGGAGCTCCTACAATGAGCAGTTCTTC; CDR3aa: CASSQEVVGWSSYNEQFF
v_gene: TRBV4-1; d_gene: NA; abundance: NA; j_gene: TRBJ1-1; CDR3nt: TGCGCCAGCAGCCAAGACAGGGGAATATCTGAAGCTTTCTTT; CDR3aa: CASSQDRGISEAFF
v_gene: TRBV6-5; d_gene: NA; abundance: NA; j_gene: TRBJ1-5; CDR3nt: TGTGCCAGCAGTCCAGACTTAGAGGCTGGTCAGCCCCAGCATTTT; CDR3aa: CASSPDLEAGQPQHF
v_gene: TRBV30; d_gene: TRBD2; abundance: NA; j_gene: TRBJ2-5; CDR3nt: TGTGCCTGGAGGGAACCGGGGGGGGCCCGGCAAGAGACCCAGTACTTC; CDR3aa: CAWREPGGARQETQYF
v_gene: TRBV5-4; d_gene: TRBD1; abundance: NA; j_gene: TRBJ2-3; CDR3nt: TGTGCCAGCAGCTTGGCGAGCTTGGCAGGGGGCATTAATACGCAGTATTTT; CDR3aa: CASSLASLAGGINTQYF
v_gene: TRBV4-3; d_gene: NA; abundance: NA; j_gene: TRBJ1-4; CDR3nt: TGCGCCAGCAGCGCCGAGGTCAGAGATGAAAAACTGTTTTTT; CDR3aa: CASSAEVRDEKLFF
v_gene: TRBV19; d_gene: NA; abundance: NA; j_gene: TRBJ1-5; CDR3nt: TGTGCCAGTAGTAGGGGAGTGATAAGCAATCAGCCCCAGCATTTT; CDR3aa: CASSRGVISNQPQHF
v_gene: TRBV19; d_gene: NA; abundance: NA; j_gene: TRBJ2-7; CDR3nt: TGTGCCAGTAGGTCGTTCCCTGGCAGTCTCTACGAGCAGTACTTC; CDR3aa: CASRSFPGSLYEQYF
v_gene: TRBV10-1; d_gene: TRBD1; abundance: NA; j_gene: TRBJ1-2; CDR3nt: TGCGCCAGCAGTGAGTCGACCCTGGACAGGTACCATGGCTACACCTTC; CDR3aa: CASSESTLDRYHGYTF
v_gene: TRBV5-6; d_gene: NA; abundance: NA; j_gene: TRBJ1-5; CDR3nt: TGTGCCAGCAGCCCGAGACCCAGCGATCAGCCCCAGCATTTT; CDR3aa: CASSPRPSDQPQHF
v_gene: TRBV7-3; d_gene: TRBD2; abundance: NA; j_gene: TRBJ2-3; CDR3nt: TGTGCCAGCAGCTTAACCGCTAGCGGGGGGGCCCCTAGCACAGATACGCAGTATTTT; CDR3aa: CASSLTASGGAPSTDTQYF
v_gene: TRBV27; d_gene: TRBD1; abundance: NA; j_gene: TRBJ2-7; CDR3nt: TGTGCCAGCAGTTACCGGGACAGGACCTACGAGCAGTACTTC; CDR3aa: CASSYRDRTYEQYF
v_gene: TRBV9; d_gene: NA; abundance: NA; j_gene: TRBJ2-5; CDR3nt: TGTGCCAGCAGCGTAGGGACAAACCAAGAGACCCAGTACTTC; CDR3aa: CASSVGTNQETQYF
v_gene: TRBV11-3; d_gene: NA; abundance: NA; j_gene: TRBJ2-6; CDR3nt: TGTGCCAGCAGCTCCATAGCTAGCTCTGGGGCCAACGTCCTGACTTTC; CDR3aa: CASSSIASSGANVLTF
v_gene: TRBV30; d_gene: TRBD1; abundance: NA; j_gene: TRBJ2-6; CDR3nt: TGTGCCTGGAGTGTACAGGGGGTATCGGGGGCCAACGTCCTGACTTTC; CDR3aa: CAWSVQGVSGANVLTF
v_gene: TRBV6-4; d_gene: NA; abundance: once; j_gene: TRBJ2-3; CDR3nt: TGTGCCAGCAGTCAATCAGGTTACGATACGCAGTATTTT; CDR3aa: CASSQSGYDTQYF
v_gene: TRBV7-7; d_gene: NA; abundance: few; j_gene: TRBJ2-3; CDR3nt: TGTGCTAGCAGCCGAGTGGGCTCAGATACGCAGTATTTT; CDR3aa: CASSRVGSDTQYF
v_gene: TRBV5-1; d_gene: TRBD2; abundance: NA; j_gene: TRBJ2-3; CDR3nt: TGCGCCAGCAGCTTCCCAGCGGGGAGGCCGGATACGCAGTATTTT; CDR3aa: CASSFPAGRPDTQYF
v_gene: TRBV5-6; d_gene: NA; abundance: NA; j_gene: TRBJ1-1; CDR3nt: TGTGCCAGCAGCTTGAGGGGGAGTGTGATCACTGAAGCTTTCTTT; CDR3aa: CASSLRGSVITEAFF
v_gene: TRBV11-2; d_gene: NA; abundance: NA; j_gene: TRBJ2-5; CDR3nt: TGTGCCAGCAGCTTTTCGTCTGGGGGGGCGGAGACCCAGTACTTC; CDR3aa: CASSFSSGGAETQYF
v_gene: TRBV27; d_gene: NA; abundance: once; j_gene: TRBJ1-1; CDR3nt: TGTGCCAGCAGTTTAAACGGGTTCGTAGGCACTGAAGCTTTCTTT; CDR3aa: CASSLNGFVGTEAFF
v_gene: TRBV21-1; d_gene: NA; abundance: NA; j_gene: TRBJ1-6; CDR3nt: TGTGCCAGCAGCAAAGGGGGGGGCCTCGGGAATAATTCACCCCTCCACTTT; CDR3aa: CASSKGGGLGNNSPLHF
v_gene: TRBV6-1; d_gene: TRBD1; abundance: NA; j_gene: TRBJ1-4; CDR3nt: TGTGCCAGCAGGGGCGGGACAGGGGGCGAAAAACTGTTTTTT; CDR3aa: CASRGGTGGEKLFF
v_gene: TRBV19; d_gene: NA; abundance: NA; j_gene: TRBJ1-2; CDR3nt: TGTGCCAGTACCGACAGAATAGCTAACTATGGCTACACCTTC; CDR3aa: CASTDRIANYGYTF
v_gene: TRBV19; d_gene: NA; abundance: NA; j_gene: TRBJ2-1; CDR3nt: TGTGCCACCTTGGATGACGGGGATGAGCAGTTCTTC; CDR3aa: CATLDDGDEQFF
v_gene: TRBV27; d_gene: NA; abundance: NA; j_gene: TRBJ1-6; CDR3nt: TGTGCCAGCACCCCCGGGGGGGCTCGGTCTTCACCCCTCCACTTT; CDR3aa: CASTPGGARSSPLHF
v_gene: TRBV30; d_gene: NA; abundance: NA; j_gene: TRBJ2-3; CDR3nt: TGTGCCTGGAGAAGGAGGCAGGACACAGATACGCAGTATTTT; CDR3aa: CAWRRRQDTDTQYF
v_gene: TRBV5-6; d_gene: TRBD1; abundance: NA; j_gene: TRBJ2-5; CDR3nt: TGTGCCAGCAGCCTGCAAACACTACCTTTACAAGACAGGGCTGAGACCCAGTACTTC; CDR3aa: CASSLQTLPLQDRAETQYF